These 6 T cell receptor beta chains were sequenced from one sample in a study of blood T cell repertoires in COVID-19. The protocol was immunoSEQ multiplex PCR, while the TCRdb copy is restricted to in-frame clones and leaves out a portion. The sample has around 140,000 clones, roughly 86% seen once. Sequencing was performed on peripheral blood. The receptors come from a woman in her 70s with COVID-19, enrolled during active disease.

V usage is TRBV5-1 and J usage is TRBJ1-2, with D unclear. CDR1 is SGHRS and CDR2 is YFSETQ in the germline V gene. CDR3 length: 13 residues. V gave up 0 bases and J gave up 9 bases, with 12 bases separating them. The CDR3 here is CASSLAESQSYTF. Here the CDR3 DNA reads TGCGCCAGCAGCTTGGCCGAGAGCCAAAGCTACACCTTC.

This clone came up once. V is TRBV4-2 and J is TRBJ1-5; unclear D gene. Trimming left V 0 bases short and J 3 bases short, with 9 bases between. The CDR3 totals 15 residues. From germline, CDR1 is LGHNA and CDR2 YNFKEQ. The CDR3 nucleotides read TGTGCCAGCAGCCAAGATGGGCAGTACAATCAGCCCCAGCATTTT. This gives the protein CASSQDGQYNQPQHF.

The rearrangement links TRBV7-2 to TRBJ1-5; D is possibly TRBD1 (5 bases). CDR3 length: 15 residues. V lost 5 bases to trimming and J lost 3 bases, with 14 bases between them. Germline V gene sequence: CDR1 SGHTA, CDR2 FQGNSA. This CDR3 reads CASSPVGANNQPQHF. In DNA, the CDR3 is TGTGCCAGCAGCCCCGTAGGGGCCAACAATCAGCCCCAGCATTTT.

The V and J genes are TRBV5-1 and TRBJ1-1; D may be TRBD1 (5 bases). The CDR3 loop spans 17 amino acids. V was clipped by 4 bases and J by 7 bases, with 26 bases between them. Germline V gene sequence: CDR1 SGHRS, CDR2 YFSETQ. The CDR3 protein is CASSEQPKQAMRSEAFF. In DNA, the CDR3 is TGCGCCAGCAGCGAGCAACCCAAACAGGCGATGAGAAGTGAAGCTTTCTTT.

The chain employs TRBV12-2 and TRBJ1-3; TRBD1 was called by the table and not checked on the DNA. TRBV12-2 is described as a pseudogene. This CDR3 region has 19 residues. As DNA, the CDR3 is TGTGCAAGTCGCTTAGTTATGGGGGACAGGACCCTCTCTGGAAACACCATATATTTT. Protein: CASRLVMGDRTLSGNTIYF.

The chain has TRBV5-1 and TRBJ1-1, with D uncertain. This CDR3 contains 11 residues. V lost 1 base and J lost 7, with 5 bases in between. CDR1 and CDR2 from the germline V gene are SGHRS and YFSETQ. CDR3 in DNA: TGCGCCAGCAGCTTGTTCGGTGAAGCTTTCTTT. This translates into CASSLFGEAFF.